The present TCR beta chain was sequenced within a study of CD8 T cells in ankylosing spondylitis. Construction of TCR beta libraries was performed using quantitative 5'-RACE with molecular barcodes. In TCRdb, the 5' RACE reads were re-called with MiXCR into one record per CDR3 protein. The table has around 490,000 distinct CDR3 sequences, about 5.7% seen once; the top ten hold roughly 3.5%. This clonotype was seen ten or more times. As yet, its antigen is unknown. Germline V CDR1 and CDR2: SGHRS, YFSETQ. This CDR3 comprises 12 residues. J lost 7 bases, V lost 2 bases, and 1 base had no gene match. Findings and caveats of the study: What seemed typical of ankylosing spondylitis blood was a TCR beta motif built from several highly homologous variants. Disease-associated clonotypes exhibited CD8+ identity and were relatively infrequent in peripheral blood. Earlier authors reported some of these motif variants in reactive arthritis synovial fluid and blood. Matched ankylosing spondylitis synovial fluid reportedly contained a significantly enriched population of disease-linked clones.

This chain joins TRBV5-1 and TRBJ1-1; the match to TRBD1 covers 8 bases. Sequencing was done on a sample of blood, either unsorted or a sorted T cell fraction (not recorded which). The origin of this receptor is a male donor with ankylosing spondylitis. CDR3 nucleotide sequence: TGCGCCAGCAGCTTTGACAGGGGTGAAGCTTTCTTT. Translating it yields CASSFDRGEAFF. The variable domain in full, completed from reference TRBV5-1 and TRBJ1-1, reads KAGVTQTPRYLIKTRGQQVTLSCSPISGHRSVSWYQQTPGQGLQFLFEYFSETQRNKGNFPGRFSGRQFSNSRSEMNVSTLELGDSALYLCASSFDRGEAFFGQGTRLTVV.